The 18 T cell receptor beta chains reported below all come from one sample, sequenced in a study of blood T cell repertoires in COVID-19. Clones were sequenced by immunoSEQ multiplex PCR, and TCRdb holds only the in-frame ones, with some missing. The sample gives about 120,000 clones, approximately 90% of which show up once; roughly 2.2% is in the top ten. Sequenced material: peripheral blood. The source of these receptors is a woman between 50 and 59 years old with acute or convalescent COVID-19.

The genes are TRBV11-2 and TRBJ1-3; D remains unclear. Germline V gene sequence: CDR1 SGHAT, CDR2 FQNNGV. The CDR3 has 14 amino acids. V was pared by 8 bases and J by 4 bases, with 15 bases between. The CDR3 here is CASLEAGSGNTIYF. The CDR3 DNA reads as TGTGCCAGCCTTGAGGCGGGGTCGGGAAACACCATATATTTT.

The chain recombines TRBV7-8 with TRBJ1-1; the D is unclear. The CDR3 sequence is 15 residues long. V was cut by 1 base and J by 5 bases, with 14 bases left in between. The germline CDR1 and CDR2 sequences are SGHVS and FQNEAQ. CDR3 DNA: TGTGCCAGCAGCTTAGTACGGGGTTGGAGTACTGAAGCTTTCTTT. The encoded protein is CASSLVRGWSTEAFF.

The rearrangement joins TRBV28 to TRBJ1-5; TRBD1 might be the D (5 bases). With 5 bases removed from V and 4 bases from J, the gap between germline ends came to 15 bases. Germline lookup yields CDR1 MDHEN and CDR2 SYDVKM. The CDR3 has 15 residues. The CDR3: CASSPPDIWNQPQHF. The CDR3 nucleotides are TGTGCCAGCAGTCCCCCGGACATATGGAATCAGCCCCAGCATTTT.

For the CDR3, the DNA is TGCAGCGCGACCGGACAGGGTAGATGTTTCTGCTATGGCTACACCTTC. Its protein is CSATGQGRCFCYGYTF. This chain uses TRBV29-1 with TRBJ1-2, with TRBD1 matching 8 bases. The CDR3 is 16 residues long. Germline CDR1 is SQVTM and CDR2 is ANQGSEA. After removal of 7 bases from V and 4 bases from J, the junction contained 17 bases not matched to a gene.

The rearrangement links TRBV9 to TRBJ2-1; unclear D gene. The CDR3 runs 14 residues. CDR1 and CDR2 from the germline V gene are SGDLS and YYNGEE. Trimming shortened V by 4 bases and J by 4 bases, and 12 bases separated the two germline ends. As DNA, the CDR3 is TGTGCCAGCAGCCTCGAGGCTCTTTACAATGAGCAGTTCTTC. Its translation: CASSLEALYNEQFF.

This clone came up a few times. The chain joins TRBV5-4 to TRBJ2-7; tentative D call: TRBD1 (6 bases). Trimming took 10 bases from V and 5 from J, leaving 16 bases between them. The germline gives CDR1 SGHNT, CDR2 YYREEE (reference sequence). The CDR3 runs 12 residues. CDR3 DNA: TGTGCCCGACGGCAGGGGTCCGACGAGCAGTACTTC. This translates into CARRQGSDEQYF.

In its sample, this clone was seen once. The chain uses TRBV7-2 and TRBJ1-5; possible D gene TRBD1, 6 bases. The V gene lost 0 bases and the J gene lost 5 bases, with 14 bases spanning the gap. The V gene's germline CDR1 is SGHTA and CDR2 FQGNSA. This CDR3 contains 16 residues. The CDR3 protein is CASSLALGRGDQPQHF. As DNA, the CDR3 is TGTGCCAGCAGCTTAGCGCTCGGGAGGGGGGATCAGCCCCAGCATTTT.

The J gene is TRBJ1-6, the V gene TRBV5-1, with D perhaps matching TRBD1 (5 bases). The CDR3 consists of 16 residues. Between the trimmed V and J ends, which lost 0 bases and 5 bases, there was a span of 12 bases. Per germline, CDR1 SGHRS and CDR2 YFSETQ. As DNA, the CDR3 is TGCGCCAGCAGCTTGGTCCAGGGCAGTGATAATTCACCCCTCCACTTT. Translating gives CASSLVQGSDNSPLHF.

CDR3 protein: CASTPGRAFTITDTQYF. The DNA for the CDR3 is TGTGCCAGCACCCCTGGGAGGGCTTTTACCATCACAGATACGCAGTATTTT. The chain employs TRBV6-2 or TRBV6-3 and TRBJ2-3, with 7 bases matching TRBD2. CDR3 length equals 17 residues. J was trimmed by 2 bases and V by 7 bases; bases with no gene match: 15. In germline, CDR1 is MNHEY, CDR2 SVGEGT.

The rearrangement joins TRBV11-2 to TRBJ2-1, with 9 bases fitting TRBD2. This CDR3 spans 15 amino acids. V lost 4 bases to trimming and J lost 7 bases; unmatched junction nucleotides: 8. CDR1 and CDR2 from the germline V gene are SGHAT and FQNNGV. The CDR3 loop reads CASSSQRGRGNEQFF. Here the CDR3 DNA reads TGTGCCAGCAGCTCCCAGCGCGGGAGGGGGAATGAGCAGTTCTTC. Full variable domain (remainder filled in from reference TRBV11-2 and TRBJ2-1): EAGVAQSPRYKIIEKRQSVAFWCNPISGHATLYWYQQILGQGPKLLIQFQNNGVVDDSQLPKDRFSAERLKGVDSTLKIQPAKLEDSAVYLCASSSQRGRGNEQFFGPGTRLTVL.

The CDR3 sequence is CASRSGGEPQHF. The CDR3 DNA reads TGTGCCAGCAGGTCTGGGGGGGAGCCCCAGCATTTT. The chain recombines TRBV27 with TRBJ1-5, with D maybe TRBD1 (5 bases). CDR1 and CDR2 from the germline V gene are MNHEY and SMNVEV (reference sequence). Trimming took 6 bases from V and 8 from J, leaving 11 bases between them. The CDR3 contains 12 residues.

The CDR3 nucleotides read TGTGCCAGCAGTTTAGACGGCAGGGCCTACGAGCAGTACTTC. This codes for CASSLDGRAYEQYF. The chain employs TRBV27 and TRBJ2-7, with a weak D call TRBD1 (5 bases). CDR3 length: 14 residues. The V gene's germline CDR1 is MNHEY and CDR2 SMNVEV (reference sequence). V was cut by 2 bases and J by 2 bases, with 10 bases left in between.

The chain is built from TRBV5-1 and TRBJ2-3; 12 nucleotides agree with TRBD2. The germline gives CDR1 SGHRS, CDR2 YFSETQ. The CDR3 runs 17 residues. The V gene end was trimmed by 0 bases and the J gene end by 0 bases; junction bases not matched to a gene: 2. DNA of the CDR3: TGCGCCAGCAGCTTGGCCGGGACTAGCGGGAGCACAGATACGCAGTATTTT. Amino acids: CASSLAGTSGSTDTQYF.

CDR3 nucleotides: TGCGCCAGCAGCCAGCGGACAGGGAGTGGCTACACCTTC. Protein product: CASSQRTGSGYTF. This chain connects TRBV4-1 to TRBJ1-2; 8 bases are shared with TRBD1. V lost 3 bases to trimming and J lost 7 bases; unmatched junction nucleotides: 4. There are 13 residues in the CDR3. CDR1 is MGHRA and CDR2 is YSYEKL in the germline V gene.

Concerning this clone itself: The same CDR3 arises from other DNA sequences in this sample as well. J is TRBJ1-2 and V is TRBV2; the D gene is possibly TRBD1 (6 bases). This CDR3 is 13 amino acids long. Trimming removed 4 bases at V and 7 bases at J, with 13 bases between. Germline loops: CDR1 SNHLY, CDR2 FYNNEI. CDR3 amino acids: CASSGQGSGGYTF. In nucleotides, the CDR3 is TGTGCCAGCAGTGGCCAGGGGTCGGGTGGCTACACCTTC.

The rearrangement joins TRBV14 to TRBJ2-7, with TRBD1 matching 11 bases. The CDR3 contains 15 residues. V lost 3 bases and J lost 2; bases outside the gene matches: 3. CDR1 is SGHDN and CDR2 is FVKESK in the germline V gene. CDR3 sequence (DNA): TGTGCCAGCAGCCAGCCGGGACAGGGGGCCTACGAGCAGTACTTC. Translation gives CASSQPGQGAYEQYF. The complete variable domain, with remaining parts taken from reference TRBV14 and TRBJ2-7, reads EAGVTQFPSHSVIEKGQTVTLRCDPISGHDNLYWYRRVMGKEIKFLLHFVKESKQDESGMPNNRFLAERTGGTYSTLKVQPAELEDSGVYFCASSQPGQGAYEQYFGPGTRLTVT.

The rearrangement links TRBV7-8 to TRBJ2-2; 7 nucleotides align to TRBD2. The CDR3 runs 16 residues. CDR1 SGHVS and CDR2 FQNEAQ come from the germline V gene. V gave up 11 bases and J gave up 3 bases; unmatched junction bases: 15. Here the CDR3 DNA reads TGTGCCGGGGGGGGTCCGGGAGAAGGTGACACCGGGGAGCTGTTTTTT. Protein sequence: CAGGGPGEGDTGELFF. The entire variable domain, with the rest obtained from reference TRBV7-8 and TRBJ2-2, is as follows: GAGVSQSPRYKVAKRGQDVALRCDPISGHVSLFWYQQALGQGPEFLTYFQNEAQLDKSGLPSDRFFAERPEGSVSTLKIQRTQQEDSAVYLCAGGGPGEGDTGELFFGEGSRLTVL.

The V gene is TRBV6-5, the J gene TRBJ2-1; D might be TRBD2 (5 bases). The CDR3 is made up of 15 amino acids. Germline values: CDR1 MNHEY, CDR2 SVGAGI. Trimming removed 5 bases at V and 0 bases at J, with 11 bases between. This CDR3 reads CASSPDWSSYNEQFF. The CDR3, as DNA: TGTGCCAGCAGTCCGGACTGGAGCTCCTACAATGAGCAGTTCTTC.